This T cell receptor beta chain was sequenced in a study of T-cell memory formation after mild COVID-19. This CDR3 is built from 16 residues. Trimming cost V 1 base and J 2 bases; bases outside gene matches: 6. Many counts were recorded for this clonotype. Its specificity is not known. Study-level points and caveats: Some SARS-CoV-2-responding clones were already detected in memory before infection. Clones shrinking from day 15 to 85 showed even CD4/CD8 mixes; later expanders tilted CD4+. Clones which contracted sat mainly in CM and EM if CD4+, and in EMRA if CD8+.

The TCR alpha and TCR beta cDNA libraries, bearing sample barcodes and UMIs, were generated by 5'RACE using constant-segment primers. TCRdb passed the 5' RACE reads through MiXCR, listing each CDR3 protein once. Found here are 45,000 to 65,000 distinct CDR3 sequences, around 10% of them singletons; the top ten hold 12%. The clonotype comes from an adult woman who had mild COVID-19 (a few samples of this study predate the infection). Cell type and time point are not known. Sequencing was done on a sample of PBMCs or a T cell subset sorted from them (not recorded which). The chain employs TRBV12-3 or TRBV12-4 and TRBJ2-3, with 7 positions matching TRBD2. CDR3 protein: CASSLGGGPNTDTQYF. The CDR3 nucleotides are TGTGCCAGCAGTTTAGGCGGGGGACCCAACACAGATACGCAGTATTTT.